The next 8 T cell receptor beta chains were all read from a single sample in a study of blood T cell repertoires in COVID-19. TCRdb's copy holds only in-frame clones and misses some; the assay was immunoSEQ multiplex PCR. Of roughly 200,000 clones in the sample, roughly 73% were seen once. Sequenced input: peripheral blood. These receptors were obtained from a woman aged 80 or over with active or convalescent COVID-19.

The chain is built from TRBV5-1 and TRBJ2-1; 10 bases fit TRBD1. The CDR3 contains 17 residues. Losses at the gene ends were 4 bases for V and 10 bases for J; bases not matched to a gene: 17. CDR1 is SGHRS and CDR2 is YFSETQ in the germline V gene. CDR3 bases: TGCGCCAGCAGCCTAAGGACAGGGGGGTTCCTTGGGAAAGAGCAGTTCTTC. Residues: CASSLRTGGFLGKEQFF.

The CDR3 region has the DNA TGTGCCAGCAGTCCTGGATCCGGGACAGGGACCCCCGGGGAGCTGTTTTTT. Its translation: CASSPGSGTGTPGELFF. The chain couples TRBV5-4 to TRBJ2-2; 9 nucleotides line up with TRBD1. V lost 5 bases to trimming and J lost 6 bases; unmatched junction nucleotides: 14. The CDR3 covers 17 residues. Germline CDR1 SGHNT, CDR2 YYREEE (reference sequence). Supplemented by reference TRBV5-4 and TRBJ2-2, the full variable domain reads ETGVTQSPTHLIKTRGQQVTLRCSSQSGHNTVSWYQQALGQGPQFIFQYYREEENGRGNFPPRFSGLQFPNYSSELNVNALELDDSALYLCASSPGSGTGTPGELFFGEGSRLTVL.

This clone was counted a few times. The genes are TRBV5-8 and TRBJ2-3; TRBD2 matches at 7 bases. The V gene end was trimmed by 0 bases and the J gene end by 0 bases; junction bases not matched to a gene: 4. This CDR3 is built from 16 residues. CDR1 and CDR2 (germline): SGHTS, YDEGEE. CDR3 protein: CASSLGLADSTDTQYF. The CDR3, as DNA: TGTGCCAGCAGCTTGGGTCTAGCGGACAGCACAGATACGCAGTATTTT.

This clone is a singleton in its sample. The chain is built from TRBV5-4 and TRBJ1-1; 10 bases are a match to TRBD1. Germline lookup yields CDR1 SGHNT and CDR2 YYREEE (reference sequence). The CDR3 has 13 residues. After removal of 0 bases from V and 11 bases from J, the junction contained 4 bases not matched to a gene. Here the CDR3 reads CASSLGGTGEAFF. The CDR3 region has the DNA TGTGCCAGCAGCTTGGGGGGGACAGGGGAGGCTTTCTTT.

V gene TRBV3-1 (or the pseudogene TRBV3-2) combines with J gene TRBJ2-7; D not certain. V was pared by 1 base and J by 0 bases, with 4 bases between. The CDR3 loop spans 13 amino acids. Germline CDR1 reads LGHDT; CDR2 reads YNNKEL (reference sequence). The CDR3 reads CASSQGSSYEQYF. The CDR3 nucleotides read TGTGCCAGCAGCCAAGGGAGCTCCTACGAGCAGTACTTC.

The chain joins TRBV9 to TRBJ2-5; 10 bases fit TRBD2. Germline V gene sequence: CDR1 SGDLS, CDR2 YYNGEE. The CDR3 contains 14 residues. The J segment lost 5 bases and the V segment lost 2 bases, leaving 3 bases of the junction unmatched. The CDR3 loop is CASSVGTSAETQYF. The CDR3 bases are TGTGCCAGCAGCGTCGGGACTAGCGCTGAGACCCAGTACTTC. Combining the CDR3 with reference TRBV9 and TRBJ2-5 gives the whole variable domain DSGVTQTPKHLITATGQRVTLRCSPRSGDLSVYWYQQSLDQGLQFLIQYYNGEERAKGNILERFSAQQFPDLHSELNLSSLELGDSALYFCASSVGTSAETQYFGPGTRLLVL.

The V call is TRBV18, the J call TRBJ1-6, with 10 positions matching TRBD1. Trimming at V came to 6 bases and at J to 10 bases, leaving 6 bases not matched to a gene. Germline V gene sequence: CDR1 KGHSH, CDR2 LQKENI. The CDR3 spans 14 residues. The CDR3 DNA reads as TGTGCCAGCTCCACCAGGACAGGGGGATCACCCCTCCACTTT. This encodes CASSTRTGGSPLHF.

The chain recombines TRBV6-5 with TRBJ1-1; 9 nucleotides align to TRBD1. V gave up 6 bases and J gave up 1 base; unmatched junction bases: 6. The CDR3 contains 15 residues. Germline V gene data show CDR1 as MNHEY and CDR2 as SVGAGI. CDR3 amino acids: CASRSPGQGNTEAFF. The CDR3 nucleotides are TGTGCCAGCAGATCACCGGGACAGGGGAACACTGAAGCTTTCTTT.